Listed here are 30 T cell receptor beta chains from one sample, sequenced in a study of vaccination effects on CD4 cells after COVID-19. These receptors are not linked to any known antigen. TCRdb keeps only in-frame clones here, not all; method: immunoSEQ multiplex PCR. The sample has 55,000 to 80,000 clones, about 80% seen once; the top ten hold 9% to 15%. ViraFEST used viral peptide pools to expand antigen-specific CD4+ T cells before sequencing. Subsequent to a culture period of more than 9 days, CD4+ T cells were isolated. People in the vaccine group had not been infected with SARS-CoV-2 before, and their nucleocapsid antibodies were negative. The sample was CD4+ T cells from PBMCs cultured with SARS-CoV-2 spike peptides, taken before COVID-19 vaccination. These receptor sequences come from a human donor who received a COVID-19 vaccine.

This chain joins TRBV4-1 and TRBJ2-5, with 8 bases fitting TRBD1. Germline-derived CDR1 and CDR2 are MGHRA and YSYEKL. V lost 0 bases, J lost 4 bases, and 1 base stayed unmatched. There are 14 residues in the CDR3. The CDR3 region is CASSQDRGRETQYF. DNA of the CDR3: TGCGCCAGCAGCCAAGACAGGGGGCGAGAGACCCAGTACTTC.

CDR3 loop: CASSPRDGLAPSANTGELFF. CDR3 bases: TGTGCCAGCAGCCCGCGTGACGGACTAGCACCCTCTGCGAACACCGGGGAGCTGTTTTTT. This sequence joins TRBV3-1 (or the pseudogene TRBV3-2) and TRBJ2-2, with 8 positions matching TRBD2. CDR3 length equals 20 residues. Per the germline V gene, CDR1 is LGHDT and CDR2 is YNNKEL (reference sequence). The J segment lost 0 bases and the V segment lost 4 bases, leaving 16 bases of the junction unmatched.

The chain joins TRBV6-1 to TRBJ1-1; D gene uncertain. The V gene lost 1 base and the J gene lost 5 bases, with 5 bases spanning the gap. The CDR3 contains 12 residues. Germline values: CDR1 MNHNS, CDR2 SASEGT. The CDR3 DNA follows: TGTGCCAGCAGTGAAGGGCAGACTGAAGCTTTCTTT. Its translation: CASSEGQTEAFF.

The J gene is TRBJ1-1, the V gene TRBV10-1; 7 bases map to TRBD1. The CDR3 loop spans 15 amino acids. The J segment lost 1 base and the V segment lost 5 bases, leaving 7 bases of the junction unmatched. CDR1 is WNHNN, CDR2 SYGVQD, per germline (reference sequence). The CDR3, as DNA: TGCGCCAGCAGTCCCCGGACAGGCGGGAACACTGAAGCTTTCTTT. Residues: CASSPRTGGNTEAFF.

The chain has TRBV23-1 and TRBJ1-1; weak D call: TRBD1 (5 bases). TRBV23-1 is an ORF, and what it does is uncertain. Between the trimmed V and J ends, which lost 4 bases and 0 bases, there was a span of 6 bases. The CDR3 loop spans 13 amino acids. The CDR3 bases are TGCGCCAGCAGTCTGGGGGTGAACACTGAAGCTTTCTTT. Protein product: CASSLGVNTEAFF.

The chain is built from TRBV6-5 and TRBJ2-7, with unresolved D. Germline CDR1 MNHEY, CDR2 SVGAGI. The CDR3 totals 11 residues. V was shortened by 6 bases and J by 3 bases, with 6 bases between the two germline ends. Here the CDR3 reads CASRFNYEQYV. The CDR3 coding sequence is TGTGCCAGCAGGTTCAACTACGAGCAGTACGTC.

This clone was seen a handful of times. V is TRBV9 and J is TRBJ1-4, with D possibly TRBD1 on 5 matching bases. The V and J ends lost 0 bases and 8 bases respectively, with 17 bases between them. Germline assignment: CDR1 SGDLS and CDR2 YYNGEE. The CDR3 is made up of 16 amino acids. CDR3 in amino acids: CASSVGESGKGEKLFF. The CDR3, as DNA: TGTGCCAGCAGCGTAGGAGAGTCGGGGAAGGGGGAAAAACTGTTTTTT.

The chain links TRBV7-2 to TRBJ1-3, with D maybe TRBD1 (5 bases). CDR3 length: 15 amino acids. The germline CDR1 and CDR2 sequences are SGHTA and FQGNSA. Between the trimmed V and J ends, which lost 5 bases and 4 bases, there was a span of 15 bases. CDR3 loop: CASSLVKGRGNTIYF. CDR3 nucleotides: TGTGCCAGCAGCCTCGTGAAGGGGCGAGGAAACACCATATATTTT.

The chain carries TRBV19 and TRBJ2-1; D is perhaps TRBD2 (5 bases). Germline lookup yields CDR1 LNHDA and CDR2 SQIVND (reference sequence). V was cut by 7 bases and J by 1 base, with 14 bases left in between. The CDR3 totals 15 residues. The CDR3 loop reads CASTSLRASYNEQFF. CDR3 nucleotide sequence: TGTGCCAGTACCTCCTTGAGGGCTTCCTACAATGAGCAGTTCTTC.

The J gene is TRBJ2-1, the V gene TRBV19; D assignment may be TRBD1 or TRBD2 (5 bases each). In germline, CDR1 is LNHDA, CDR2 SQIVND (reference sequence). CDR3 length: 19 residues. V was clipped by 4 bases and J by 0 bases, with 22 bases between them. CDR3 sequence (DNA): TGTGCCAGTAGTACTCAGCCGGGACGAGGCCCAAGCTCCTACAATGAGCAGTTCTTC. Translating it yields CASSTQPGRGPSSYNEQFF.

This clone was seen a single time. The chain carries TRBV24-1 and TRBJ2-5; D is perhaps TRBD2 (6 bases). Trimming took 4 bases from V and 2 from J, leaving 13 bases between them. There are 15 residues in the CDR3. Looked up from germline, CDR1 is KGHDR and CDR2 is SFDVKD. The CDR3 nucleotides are TGTGCCACCAGTGACCCACGGGGGTCTCAAGAGACCCAGTACTTC. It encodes CATSDPRGSQETQYF.

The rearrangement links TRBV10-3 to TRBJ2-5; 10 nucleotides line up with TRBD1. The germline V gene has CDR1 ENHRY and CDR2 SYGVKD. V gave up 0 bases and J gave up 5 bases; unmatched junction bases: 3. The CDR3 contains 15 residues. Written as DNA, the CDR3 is TGTGCCATCAGTGAGTCGGGACAGGGGATTGAGACCCAGTACTTC. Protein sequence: CAISESGQGIETQYF.

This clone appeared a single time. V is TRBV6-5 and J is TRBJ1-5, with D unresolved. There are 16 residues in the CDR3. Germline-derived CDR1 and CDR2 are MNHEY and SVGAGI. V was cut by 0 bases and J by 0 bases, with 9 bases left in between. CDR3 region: CASSYSRGNSNQPQHF. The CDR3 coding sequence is TGTGCCAGCAGTTACTCGAGAGGGAATAGCAATCAGCCCCAGCATTTT.

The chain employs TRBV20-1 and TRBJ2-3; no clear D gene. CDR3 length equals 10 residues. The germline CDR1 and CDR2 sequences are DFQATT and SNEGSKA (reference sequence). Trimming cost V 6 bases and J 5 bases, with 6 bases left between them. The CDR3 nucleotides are TGCAGTGCCGCGAGAGATACGCAGTATTTT. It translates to CSAARDTQYF.

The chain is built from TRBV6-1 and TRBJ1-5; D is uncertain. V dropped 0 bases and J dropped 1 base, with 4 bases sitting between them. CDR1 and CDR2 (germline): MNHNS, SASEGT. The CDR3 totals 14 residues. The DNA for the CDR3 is TGTGCCAGCAGTGAAGCAGGGAGCAATCAGCCCCAGCATTTT. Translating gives CASSEAGSNQPQHF.

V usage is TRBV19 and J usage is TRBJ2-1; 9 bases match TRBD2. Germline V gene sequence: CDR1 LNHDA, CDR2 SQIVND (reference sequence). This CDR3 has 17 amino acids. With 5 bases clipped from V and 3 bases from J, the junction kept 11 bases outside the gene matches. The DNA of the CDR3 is TGTGCCAGTAGTCGATACCCGGCGGGGGGGTTCTACAATGAGCAGTTCTTC. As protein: CASSRYPAGGFYNEQFF.

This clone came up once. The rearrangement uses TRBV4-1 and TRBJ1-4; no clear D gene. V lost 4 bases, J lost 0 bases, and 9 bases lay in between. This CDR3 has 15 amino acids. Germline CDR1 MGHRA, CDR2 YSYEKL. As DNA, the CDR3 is TGCGCCAGCAGCCTCCACCCAGCAACTAATGAAAAACTGTTTTTT. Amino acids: CASSLHPATNEKLFF.

Here the CDR3 reads CASSIQRGSSGANVLTF. As DNA, the CDR3 is TGTGCCAGTAGTATTCAGCGGGGGAGCTCTGGGGCCAACGTCCTGACTTTC. The J gene is TRBJ2-6, the V gene TRBV19; 8 nucleotides line up with TRBD2. The J segment lost 0 bases and the V segment lost 3 bases, leaving 4 bases of the junction unmatched. CDR1 is LNHDA, CDR2 SQIVND, per germline (reference sequence). The CDR3 spans 17 residues.

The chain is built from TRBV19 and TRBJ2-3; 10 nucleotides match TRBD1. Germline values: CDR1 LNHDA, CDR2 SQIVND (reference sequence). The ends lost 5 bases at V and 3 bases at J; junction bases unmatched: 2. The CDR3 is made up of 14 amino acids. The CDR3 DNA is TGTGCCAGTAGTGACAGGGGGCAAACAGATACGCAGTATTTT. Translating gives CASSDRGQTDTQYF.

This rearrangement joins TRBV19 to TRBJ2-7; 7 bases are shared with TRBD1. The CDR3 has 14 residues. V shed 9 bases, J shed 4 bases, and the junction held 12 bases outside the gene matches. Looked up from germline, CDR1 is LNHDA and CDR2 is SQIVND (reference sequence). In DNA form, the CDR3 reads TGTGCCAGCAAGACAGGGCCTTTGGGGTACGAGCAGTACGTC. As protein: CASKTGPLGYEQYV.

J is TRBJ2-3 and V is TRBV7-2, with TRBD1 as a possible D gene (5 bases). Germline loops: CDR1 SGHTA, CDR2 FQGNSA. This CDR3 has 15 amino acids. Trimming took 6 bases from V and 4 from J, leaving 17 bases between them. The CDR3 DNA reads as TGTGCCAGCAGACTGGCTGTTACAGGATCAGATACGCAGTATTTT. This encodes CASRLAVTGSDTQYF.

The CDR3 loop reads CAWSVPGISGNTIYF. As DNA, the CDR3 is TGTGCCTGGAGTGTCCCGGGGATCTCTGGAAACACCATATATTTT. This sequence joins TRBV30 and TRBJ1-3; D is uncertain. V was cut by 0 bases and J by 0 bases, with 9 bases left in between. This CDR3 spans 15 amino acids. Germline V gene data show CDR1 as GTSNPN and CDR2 as SVGIG (reference sequence).

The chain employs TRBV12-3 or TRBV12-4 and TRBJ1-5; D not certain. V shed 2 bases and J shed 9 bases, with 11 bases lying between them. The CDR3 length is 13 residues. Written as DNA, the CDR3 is TGTGCCAGCAGTTTAACGGAATCAGGGCCCCAGCATTTT. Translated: CASSLTESGPQHF.

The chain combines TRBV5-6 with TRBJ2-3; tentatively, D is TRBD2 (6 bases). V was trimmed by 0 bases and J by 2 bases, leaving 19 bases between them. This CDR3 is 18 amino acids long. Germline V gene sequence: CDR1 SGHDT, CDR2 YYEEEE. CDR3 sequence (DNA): TGTGCCAGCAGCTTGGCCAGGTTGAGGGGACTTAACACAGATACGCAGTATTTT. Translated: CASSLARLRGLNTDTQYF. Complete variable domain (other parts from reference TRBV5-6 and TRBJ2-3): DAGVTQSPTHLIKTRGQQVTLRCSPKSGHDTVSWYQQALGQGPQFIFQYYEEEERQRGNFPDRFSGHQFPNYSSELNVNALLLGDSALYLCASSLARLRGLNTDTQYFGPGTRLTVL.

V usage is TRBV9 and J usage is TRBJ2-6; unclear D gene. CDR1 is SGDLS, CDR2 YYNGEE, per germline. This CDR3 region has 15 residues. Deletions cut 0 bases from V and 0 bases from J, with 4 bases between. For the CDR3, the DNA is TGTGCCAGCAGCGTAGTTAGCTCTGGGGCCAACGTCCTGACTTTC. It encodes CASSVVSSGANVLTF.

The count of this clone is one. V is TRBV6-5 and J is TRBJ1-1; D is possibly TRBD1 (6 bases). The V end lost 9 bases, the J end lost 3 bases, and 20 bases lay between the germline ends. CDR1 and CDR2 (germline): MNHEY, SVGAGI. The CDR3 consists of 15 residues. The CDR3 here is CASGGTKVGYTEAFF. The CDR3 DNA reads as TGTGCCAGTGGAGGGACAAAAGTCGGTTACACTGAAGCTTTCTTT.

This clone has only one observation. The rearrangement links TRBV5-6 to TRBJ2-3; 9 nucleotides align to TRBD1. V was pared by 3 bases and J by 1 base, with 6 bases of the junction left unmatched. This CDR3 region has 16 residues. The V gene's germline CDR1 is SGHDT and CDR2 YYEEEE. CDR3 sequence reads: CASSSRTGVGTDTQYF. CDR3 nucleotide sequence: TGTGCCAGCAGCTCGAGGACAGGGGTTGGCACAGATACGCAGTATTTT.

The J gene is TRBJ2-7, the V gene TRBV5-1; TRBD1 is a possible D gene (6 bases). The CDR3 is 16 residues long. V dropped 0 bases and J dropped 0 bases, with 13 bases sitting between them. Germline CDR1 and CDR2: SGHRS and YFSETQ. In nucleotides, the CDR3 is TGCGCCAGCAGCTTGGCCGGCAGGGGATCCTCCTACGAGCAGTACGTC. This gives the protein CASSLAGRGSSYEQYV.

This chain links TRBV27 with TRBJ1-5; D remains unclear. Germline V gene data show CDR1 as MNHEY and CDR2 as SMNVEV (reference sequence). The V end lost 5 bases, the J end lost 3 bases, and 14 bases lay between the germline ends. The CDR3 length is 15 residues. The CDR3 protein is CASSRVALNNQPQHF. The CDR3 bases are TGTGCCAGCAGTCGGGTGGCCCTTAACAATCAGCCCCAGCATTTT.

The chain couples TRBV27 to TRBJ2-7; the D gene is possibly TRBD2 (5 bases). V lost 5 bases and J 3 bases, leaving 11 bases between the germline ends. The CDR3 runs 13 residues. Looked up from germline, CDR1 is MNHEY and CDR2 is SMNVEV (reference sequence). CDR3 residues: CASSRHGGYEQYV. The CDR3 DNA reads TGTGCCAGCAGTCGCCACGGAGGCTACGAGCAGTACGTC.